This is a list of T cell receptor beta chains from one sample in a study of blood T cell repertoires in COVID-19. Sequenced by immunoSEQ multiplex PCR; TCRdb stores in-frame clones only, minus some. The sample shows about 280,000 clones, roughly 89% of them seen only once. The sequenced sample consisted of PBMCs or T cells enriched from blood (not recorded which). The origin of the receptors is a woman in her 40s who had recovered from COVID-19. The CDR3 runs from the conserved cysteine through the conserved F or W. Fields, in order: D gene, J gene, V gene, clone size, CDR3 DNA, CDR3 protein. D genes are given only for firm matches. The size field is filled for only some rows; it gives once, few, many or a size class.

TRBD1 TRBJ1-2 TRBV19 few TGTGCCAGTAGTATATTGTCGACAGGGAGCTATGGCTACACCTTC CASSILSTGSYGYTF
TRBD1 TRBJ2-3 TRBV24-1 NA TGTGCCACCAGTCAGGGGGCAGATACGCAGTATTTT CATSQGADTQYF
NA TRBJ1-6 TRBV28 NA TGTGCCACCACTCCCGAGAGCTATAATTCACCCCTCCACTTT CATTPESYNSPLHF
TRBD2 TRBJ2-7 TRBV4-1 NA TGCGCCAGCAGCCAAGAGGGACGGGCGGGAGTAAACGAGCAGTACTTC CASSQEGRAGVNEQYF
TRBD1 TRBJ2-7 TRBV5-1 NA TGCGCCAGCAGCTCTGACAGGGGATGGGAGCAGTACTTC CASSSDRGWEQYF
TRBD2 TRBJ2-7 TRBV19 NA TGTGCCAGTAGGTCCGGGACTAGCGGGAGCTACGAGCAGTACTTC CASRSGTSGSYEQYF
TRBD2 TRBJ2-7 TRBV7-8 NA TGTGCCAGCAGCTTAGGGACTAGCCGAAGCTCCTACGAGCAGTACTTC CASSLGTSRSSYEQYF
TRBD2 TRBJ2-1 TRBV24-1 NA TGTGCCACCAGCAGGACTAGCGGGAGACCCCTCTCCTACAATGAGCAGTTCTTC CATSRTSGRPLSYNEQFF
NA TRBJ1-4 TRBV24-1 once TGTGCCACCAGTTCCGGAAGCGCAACTAATGAAAAACTGTTTTTT CATSSGSATNEKLFF
TRBD1 TRBJ2-1 TRBV20-1 NA TGCAGTGCTAGTCTTGGGACAGGGGGCGGGGAGCAGTTCTTC CSASLGTGGGEQFF
TRBD2 TRBJ2-1 TRBV9 NA TGTGCCAGCAGCGCGACCGGGACTAGCCCGTTCTTC CASSATGTSPFF
NA TRBJ2-1 TRBV24-1 once TGTGCCACCAGTGACCCCGGGACTTTGAACAATGAGCAGTTCTTC CATSDPGTLNNEQFF
TRBD1 TRBJ2-5 TRBV28 NA TGTGCCAGCGGTGAGGGGGCGTTGGAGACCCAGTACTTC CASGEGALETQYF
TRBD1 TRBJ2-2 TRBV29-1 NA TGCAGCGTCCACACACAGGGGGCGAACACCGGGGAGCTGTTTTTT CSVHTQGANTGELFF
NA TRBJ1-5 TRBV28 NA TGTGCCAGCAGTTTACCCCTTCAGCCCCAGCATTTT CASSLPLQPQHF
NA TRBJ2-6 TRBV15 NA TGTGCCACCAGTACTTCTGGGGCCAACGTCCTGACTTTC CATSTSGANVLTF
TRBD2 TRBJ2-3 TRBV15 NA TGTGCCACCAGCAGGTTAGCGGGGTCCTTCACAGATACGCAGTATTTT CATSRLAGSFTDTQYF
NA TRBJ2-3 TRBV7-2 NA TGTGCCAGCAGCTTAGAGCCCGTCACAGATACGCAGTATTTT CASSLEPVTDTQYF
TRBD2 TRBJ2-2 TRBV27 NA TGTGCCAGCAGTTTCACTAGCGGTACCGGGGAGCTGTTTTTT CASSFTSGTGELFF
NA TRBJ2-1 TRBV21-1 NA TGTGCCAGCAGCTCGTGCCGGGACAGGGAAATTAATGAGCAGTTCTTC CASSSCRDREINEQFF
TRBD1 TRBJ1-4 TRBV6-5 NA TGTGCCAGCAGGTTACAGGGGGCCGCTAATGAAAAACTGTTTTTT CASRLQGAANEKLFF
TRBD1 TRBJ1-4 TRBV28 NA TGTGCCAGCAGCCCAGGGGGCTCGGCTAATGAAAAACTGTTTTTT CASSPGGSANEKLFF
TRBD2 TRBJ2-3 TRBV14 NA TGTGCCAGCAGCCAAGAAGGCGGGCTAGCGGCGTCAGATACGCAGTATTTT CASSQEGGLAASDTQYF
TRBD1 TRBJ2-5 TRBV18 NA TGTGCCAGCTCACCCGCCGGGACAGGAGGCGAGACCCAGTACTTC CASSPAGTGGETQYF
TRBD1 TRBJ1-5 TRBV6-5 once TGTGCCAGCATTCTCTATCAACAGGGGAGTCAGCCCCAGCATTTT CASILYQQGSQPQHF
TRBD2 TRBJ2-3 TRBV30 NA TGTGCCTGGAGTCCCGCTCCTAGCGGGAAGGGTACGCAGTATTTT CAWSPAPSGKGTQYF
NA TRBJ2-7 TRBV30 NA TGTGCCTGGAAAGGGGCAAGGAACGAGCAGTACTTC CAWKGARNEQYF
TRBD1 TRBJ2-7 TRBV10-3 few TGTGCCATCAGTGGACAGGGGCTCGAGCAGTACTTC CAISGQGLEQYF
NA TRBJ2-5 TRBV2 NA TGTGCCAGCACTGGCCGCGCACCGGGGGAGACCCAGTACTTC CASTGRAPGETQYF
NA TRBJ1-2 TRBV6-5 NA TGTGCCAGCAGCGTAGCGGCCTATGGCTACACCTTC CASSVAAYGYTF
TRBD2 TRBJ2-7 TRBV28 once TGTGCCAGCAGTTTATTGGGGGAGGGCCATTACGAGCAGTACTTC CASSLLGEGHYEQYF
NA TRBJ2-5 TRBV11-1 NA TGTGCCAGCAGCTCGGACTACCAAGAGACCCAGTACTTC CASSSDYQETQYF
NA TRBJ1-6 TRBV5-4 NA TGTGCCAGCAGCCGTGCTAGTTCACCCCTCCACTTT CASSRASSPLHF
NA TRBJ1-1 TRBV5-1 few TGCGCCAGCAGCTTGGGGGCGTCCAGCACTGAAGCTTTCTTT CASSLGASSTEAFF
TRBD2 TRBJ2-3 TRBV2 NA TGTGCCAGCAGTGGTCTAGCGGGAGCAGATACGCAGTATTTT CASSGLAGADTQYF
NA TRBJ1-2 TRBV18 few TGTGCCAGCTCACCACCGGCGGTTTATGGCTACACCTTC CASSPPAVYGYTF
NA TRBJ2-1 TRBV18 NA TGTGCCAGCTCACCTCTCCCCAGCTCCTACAATGAGCAGTTCTTC CASSPLPSSYNEQFF
TRBD2 TRBJ2-1 TRBV10-3 NA TGTGCCATCAGTGACACTAGCGGGAGCAGCTCCTACAATGAGCAGTTCTTC CAISDTSGSSSYNEQFF
NA TRBJ1-6 TRBV7-2 once TGTGCCAGCAGCCCAATCGGGGGAAATTCACCCCTCCACTTT CASSPIGGNSPLHF
NA TRBJ1-5 TRBV15 NA TGTGCCACCAGCAGAGCCCGGACAAGCAATCAGCCCCAGCATTTT CATSRARTSNQPQHF
TRBD2 TRBJ2-1 TRBV10-1 NA TGCGCCAGCAGTGCGGTAGGTCTAGCGGGTGAGCAGTTCTTC CASSAVGLAGEQFF
NA TRBJ2-1 TRBV5-1 NA TGCGCCAGCAGCTTGGAGAGCGGTTACTACAATGAGCAGTTCTTC CASSLESGYYNEQFF